One sample yielded the 11 T cell receptor beta chains listed below, sequenced in a study of blood T cell repertoires in COVID-19. Libraries were prepared by immunoSEQ multiplex PCR; TCRdb keeps only in-frame clonotypes and omits some of them. The data show approximately 110,000 clones, 75% to 90% seen once. The sequencing sample was made of peripheral blood. Source of these receptors: a woman aged 55-69 years with COVID-19, enrolled during active disease.

The gene calls are TRBV27 and TRBJ2-3; TRBD2 agrees at 9 bases. Germline trimming cut 4 bases from V and 1 base from J; bases unmatched to any gene: 9. Germline CDR1 MNHEY, CDR2 SMNVEV (reference sequence). This CDR3 is built from 17 residues. The CDR3 nucleotides are TGTGCCAGCAGTTCACCTTATAGCGGGGGAGGCACAGATACGCAGTATTTT. This encodes CASSSPYSGGGTDTQYF.

V usage is TRBV19 and J usage is TRBJ2-2; 8 bases map to TRBD1. This CDR3 contains 20 residues. CDR1 is LNHDA and CDR2 is SQIVND in the germline V gene (reference sequence). The J segment lost 2 bases and the V segment lost 3 bases, leaving 17 bases of the junction unmatched. The CDR3, as DNA: TGTGCCAGTAGTATCGGGTCCGACTATGGGACAGGCGAAAACACCGGGGAGCTGTTTTTT. It is translated as CASSIGSDYGTGENTGELFF.

The chain couples TRBV21-1 to TRBJ1-5; TRBD1, the table's D call, was not compared with the DNA. TRBV21-1 is termed a pseudogene. CDR3 length: 17 amino acids. In nucleotides, the CDR3 is TGTGCCAGCAGCAAAGGACAAACGGGACAGGGCAATCAGCCCCAGCATTTT. Encoded protein: CASSKGQTGQGNQPQHF.

The gene calls are TRBV18 and TRBJ2-3, with no clear D. This CDR3 region has 12 residues. Germline CDR1 reads KGHSH; CDR2 reads LQKENI. Trimming stripped 5 bases from V and 0 bases from J, with 3 bases between. The CDR3 protein is CASSSSTDTQYF. CDR3 nucleotide sequence: TGTGCCAGCTCAAGCAGCACAGATACGCAGTATTTT. The full variable domain, rest sourced from reference TRBV18 and TRBJ2-3, is NAGVMQNPRHLVRRRGQEARLRCSPMKGHSHVYWYRQLPEEGLKFMVYLQKENIIDESGMPKERFSAEFPKEGPSILRIQQVVRGDSAAYFCASSSSTDTQYFGPGTRLTVL.

This chain uses TRBV2 with TRBJ2-1; D may be TRBD2 (5 bases). The CDR3 sequence is 12 residues long. V was trimmed by 4 bases and J by 6 bases, leaving 7 bases between them. Germline loops: CDR1 SNHLY, CDR2 FYNNEI. The CDR3 DNA follows: TGTGCCAGCAGTGGAGGGTTCAATGAGCAGTTCTTC. This sequence encodes CASSGGFNEQFF.

This clone has just one count. The chain recombines TRBV4-1 with TRBJ1-2; the D gene is possibly TRBD1 (5 bases). The CDR3 length is 15 residues. Germline-derived CDR1 and CDR2 are MGHRA and YSYEKL. V dropped 1 base and J dropped 0 bases, with 9 bases sitting between them. DNA for the CDR3: TGCGCCAGCAGCCAAGTGGGGACTTCTAACTATGGCTACACCTTC. Its translation is CASSQVGTSNYGYTF.

The table lists this clone with a count of one. The rearrangement links TRBV14 to TRBJ1-5, with unresolved D. The V gene's germline CDR1 is SGHDN and CDR2 FVKESK. This CDR3 region has 13 residues. The ends were cut back, 0 bases at V and 7 bases at J, with 7 bases in the middle. CDR3 DNA: TGTGCCAGCAGCCAAGACCACCGGCAGCCCCAGCATTTT. Translating it yields CASSQDHRQPQHF.

The chain couples TRBV24-1 to TRBJ2-3; 7 nucleotides match TRBD1. V lost 4 bases to trimming and J lost 2 bases; unmatched junction nucleotides: 5. Germline assignment: CDR1 KGHDR and CDR2 SFDVKD. The CDR3 sequence is 15 residues long. CDR3 residues: CATSDPRGITDTQYF. CDR3 DNA: TGTGCCACCAGTGACCCCAGGGGGATCACAGATACGCAGTATTTT.

The J gene is TRBJ2-3, the V gene TRBV7-3, with D perhaps matching TRBD1 (6 bases). CDR3 length: 12 residues. Between the trimmed V and J ends, which lost 3 bases and 7 bases, there was a span of 8 bases. Germline V gene sequence: CDR1 SGHTA, CDR2 FQGTGA. The CDR3 DNA reads TGTGCCAGCAGCTTTCAGGGGAATACGCAGTATTTT. Translation gives CASSFQGNTQYF.

The chain is built from TRBV7-8 and TRBJ1-5; D is uncertain. The length of the CDR3 is 16 residues. The germline V gene has CDR1 SGHVS and CDR2 FQNEAQ. The V end was cut by 1 base, the J end by 4 bases, with 14 bases between. The CDR3 DNA sequence: TGTGCCAGCAGCTTAGGAGGTGGAGTCCTGAATCAGCCCCAGCATTTT. Protein: CASSLGGGVLNQPQHF.

In this sample, this clone turned up a few times. This chain uses TRBV5-4 with TRBJ2-7; no firm D call. This CDR3 region has 14 residues. Germline-derived CDR1 and CDR2 are SGHNT and YYREEE (reference sequence). Trimming removed 2 bases at V and 1 base at J, with 10 bases between. For the CDR3, the DNA is TGTGCCAGCAGCTTCCAAACTGCATCCTACGAGCAGTACTTC. It encodes CASSFQTASYEQYF.